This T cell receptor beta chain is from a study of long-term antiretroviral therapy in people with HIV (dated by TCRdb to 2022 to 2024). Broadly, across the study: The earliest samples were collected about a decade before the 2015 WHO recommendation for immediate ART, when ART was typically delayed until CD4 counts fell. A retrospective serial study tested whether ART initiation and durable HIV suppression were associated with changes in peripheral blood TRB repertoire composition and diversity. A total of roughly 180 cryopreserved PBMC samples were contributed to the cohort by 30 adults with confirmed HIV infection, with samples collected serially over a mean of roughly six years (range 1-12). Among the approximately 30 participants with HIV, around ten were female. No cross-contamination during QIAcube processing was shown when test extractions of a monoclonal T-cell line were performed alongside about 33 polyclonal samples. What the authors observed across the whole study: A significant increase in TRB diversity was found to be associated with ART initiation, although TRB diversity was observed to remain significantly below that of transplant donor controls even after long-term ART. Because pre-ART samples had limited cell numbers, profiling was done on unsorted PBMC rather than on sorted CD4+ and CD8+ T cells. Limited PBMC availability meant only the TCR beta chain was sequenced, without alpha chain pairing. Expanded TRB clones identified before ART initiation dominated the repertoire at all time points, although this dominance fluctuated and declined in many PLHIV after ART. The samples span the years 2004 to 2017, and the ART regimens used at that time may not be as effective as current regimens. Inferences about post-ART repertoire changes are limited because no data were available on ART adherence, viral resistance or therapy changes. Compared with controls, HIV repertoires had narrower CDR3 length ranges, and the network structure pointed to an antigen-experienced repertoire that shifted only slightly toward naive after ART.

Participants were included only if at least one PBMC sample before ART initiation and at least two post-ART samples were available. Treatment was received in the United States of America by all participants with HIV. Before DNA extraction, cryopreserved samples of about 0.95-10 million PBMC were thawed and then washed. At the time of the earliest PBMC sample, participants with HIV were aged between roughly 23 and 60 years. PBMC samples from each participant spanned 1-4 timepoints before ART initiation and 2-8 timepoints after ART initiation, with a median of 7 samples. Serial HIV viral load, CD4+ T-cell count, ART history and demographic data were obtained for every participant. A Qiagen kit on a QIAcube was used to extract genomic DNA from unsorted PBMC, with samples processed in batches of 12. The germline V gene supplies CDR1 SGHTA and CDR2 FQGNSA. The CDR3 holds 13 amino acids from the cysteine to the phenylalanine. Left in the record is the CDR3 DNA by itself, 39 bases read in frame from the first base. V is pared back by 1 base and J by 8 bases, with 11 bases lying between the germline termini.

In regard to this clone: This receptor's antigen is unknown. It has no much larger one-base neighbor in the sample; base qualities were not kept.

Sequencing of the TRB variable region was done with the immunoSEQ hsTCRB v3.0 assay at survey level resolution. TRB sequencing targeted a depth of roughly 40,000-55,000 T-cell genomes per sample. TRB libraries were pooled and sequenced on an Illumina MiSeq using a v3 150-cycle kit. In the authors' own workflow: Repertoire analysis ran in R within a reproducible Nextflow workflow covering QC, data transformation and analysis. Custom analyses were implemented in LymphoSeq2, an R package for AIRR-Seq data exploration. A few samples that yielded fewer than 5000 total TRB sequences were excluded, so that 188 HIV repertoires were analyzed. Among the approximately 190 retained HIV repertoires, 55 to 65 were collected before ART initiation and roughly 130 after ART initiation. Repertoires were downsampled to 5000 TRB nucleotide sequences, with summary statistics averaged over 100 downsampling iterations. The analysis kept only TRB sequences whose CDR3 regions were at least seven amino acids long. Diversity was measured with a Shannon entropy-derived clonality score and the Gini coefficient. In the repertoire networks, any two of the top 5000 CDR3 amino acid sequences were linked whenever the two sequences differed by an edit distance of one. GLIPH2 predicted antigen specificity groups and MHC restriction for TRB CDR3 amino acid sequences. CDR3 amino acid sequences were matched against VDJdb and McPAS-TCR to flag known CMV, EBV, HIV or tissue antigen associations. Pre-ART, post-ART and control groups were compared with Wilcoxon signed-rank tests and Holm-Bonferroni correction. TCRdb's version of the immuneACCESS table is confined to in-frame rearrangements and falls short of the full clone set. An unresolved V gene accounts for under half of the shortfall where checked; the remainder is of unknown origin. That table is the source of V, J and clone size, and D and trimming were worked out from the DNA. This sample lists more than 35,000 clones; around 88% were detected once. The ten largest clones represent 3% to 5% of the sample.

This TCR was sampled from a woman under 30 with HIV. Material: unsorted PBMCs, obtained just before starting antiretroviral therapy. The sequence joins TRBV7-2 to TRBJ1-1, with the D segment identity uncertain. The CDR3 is CASSLDLTREAFF. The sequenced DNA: TGTGCCAGCAGCTTAGACCTTACAAGGGAAGCTTTCTTT.